Sequencing of this TCR beta chain was carried out in a study of patients and donors after allogeneic stem cell transplantation. This clonotype came up once. TCRdb reprocessed the RT-PCR reads via MiXCR and lists one record per CDR3 protein. The data contain about 110,000 distinct CDR3 sequences, approximately 40% of them seen just once; the ten biggest clones take up more than 25%. Germline CDR1 SGHKS, CDR2 YYEKEE (reference sequence). Deletions cut 5 bases from V and 3 bases from J, with 11 bases between. The CDR3 length is 13 residues. The chain combines TRBV5-5 with TRBJ1-2; no clear D gene. This TCR was recovered from a human donor who was either an allogeneic HSCT recipient or a stem cell or donor lymphocyte infusion donor (not recorded which). It is not recorded whose cells these are; they may come from a transplant donor. The sequencing input was blood, either unsorted or a sorted T cell fraction (not recorded which). The CDR3 coding sequence is TGTGCCAGCAGACACTCCGGGGACTATGGCTACACCTTC. Protein product: CASRHSGDYGYTF. Using reference TRBV5-5 and TRBJ1-2 for the parts outside the CDR3, the full variable domain is DAGVTQSPTHLIKTRGQQVTLRCSPISGHKSVSWYQQVLGQGPQFIFQYYEKEERGRGNFPDRFSARQFPNYSSELNVNALLLGDSALYLCASRHSGDYGYTFGSGTRLTVV.